This entry features one TCR beta chain sequence. Since a much larger clone is just one base distant, this may be a read error. This specimen comes from a study of kidney transplant recipient with SARS-CoV-2 infection. TCRdb itself ran the reads through MiXCR, one entry per CDR3 protein. The sample has 200,000 to 300,000 distinct CDR3 sequences, roughly 26% seen once. Looked up from germline, CDR1 is LNHDA and CDR2 is SQIVND (reference sequence). The CDR3 has 18 amino acids. The ends were cut back, 0 bases at V and 0 bases at J, with 15 bases in the middle. The chain links TRBV19 to TRBJ1-5; D not certain. The receptor's source is a male patient aged 30 to 39 who had COVID-19 and was a kidney transplant recipient. The graft donor may have given rise to some T cells. This specimen consisted of a blood sample, obtained at baseline and on roughly day 110 from a kidney transplant recipient. The CDR3 is CASSIDLKTPYSNQPQHF. In nucleotides, the CDR3 is TGTGCCAGTAGTATAGATCTTAAGACACCTTATAGCAATCAGCCCCAGCATTTT.